The rows below give T cell receptor beta chains drawn from one sample of a study of blood T cell repertoires in COVID-19. Generated by immunoSEQ multiplex PCR, the TCRdb table keeps only in-frame clones and is missing some. Among about 220,000 clones listed, roughly 84% were seen once. The sequenced sample was peripheral blood. The receptors shown here come from a woman of 80 years or more with acute or convalescent COVID-19. Each CDR3 is given with its conserved first and last residue. Each record gives: J gene, D gene, V gene, clone size, CDR3 DNA, CDR3 protein. A D gene is named only where the DNA matches it firmly. The listing skips clone size in some rows; elsewhere it reads once, few, many or a size class.

>TRBJ1-4|.|TRBV30|.
TGTGCCTGGAGTGTCGGGGTTGAAAAACTGTTTTTT
CAWSVGVEKLFF
>TRBJ2-7|TRBD2|TRBV27|.
TGTGCCAGCAGTTCCCGCCCTGGACTAGCGGGCTCGACCTCCTACGAGCAGTACTTC
CASSSRPGLAGSTSYEQYF
>TRBJ2-2|.|TRBV27|once
TGTGCCAGCAGTTTCTCTCAGGGCCCCGGGGAGCTGTTTTTT
CASSFSQGPGELFF
>TRBJ1-1|.|TRBV3-1/TRBV3-2|few
TGTGCCAGCAGCCAAGGGTTATTAGGGAGTACTGAAGCTTTCTTT
CASSQGLLGSTEAFF
>TRBJ2-7|.|TRBV29-1|.
.
CSVRTDNYEQYFGPGTDNYEQYF
>TRBJ2-3|TRBD2|TRBV11-2|few
TGTGCCAGCAGCTTAGCAATTGGGACTAGCGGGCCAGATACGCAGTATTTT
CASSLAIGTSGPDTQYF
>TRBJ1-4|.|TRBV7-9|.
TGTGCCAGCAGCCGCACTGCAACTAATGAAAAACTGTTTTTT
CASSRTATNEKLFF
>TRBJ1-2|TRBD1|TRBV7-9|.
TGTGCCAGCAGCTACCCGACAGGGGTCGACTATGGCTACACCTTC
CASSYPTGVDYGYTF
>TRBJ1-3|.|TRBV27|.
TGTGCCAGCAGTCCTGGGGCCTACTCTGGAAACACCATATATTTT
CASSPGAYSGNTIYF
>TRBJ2-7|TRBD1|TRBV5-6|.
TGTGCCAGCAGCTTGAACAGGGGGTTCTCCTACGAGCAGTACTTC
CASSLNRGFSYEQYF
>TRBJ1-5|.|TRBV7-2|.
TGTGCCAGCAGCTGGGACATCCCATCGCCCCAGCATTTT
CASSWDIPSPQHF
>TRBJ1-3|.|TRBV6-1|once
TGTGCCAGCAGTGAATTTGGGACATCCGGAAACACCATATATTTT
CASSEFGTSGNTIYF
>TRBJ1-2|TRBD1|TRBV19|.
TGTGCCAGTAGTATAAACGCGGGACAGGGGTCCCTTTACTATGGCTACACCTTC
CASSINAGQGSLYYGYTF
>TRBJ1-4|TRBD1|TRBV25-1|.
TGTGCCAGCAGTGAGGAGGGACAGATTAATGAAAAACTGTTTTTT
CASSEEGQINEKLFF
>TRBJ1-4|.|TRBV7-2|.
TGTGCCAGCAGCTTAAAAGGGGGGGATGGAGAAAAACTGTTTTTT
CASSLKGGDGEKLFF
>TRBJ2-2|TRBD1|TRBV19|.
TGTGCCAGTAGTATACCTGGGACAGGGGCCATCGGCGGGGAGCTGTTTTTT
CASSIPGTGAIGGELFF
>TRBJ1-6|.|TRBV7-2|.
TGTGCCAGCAGCTTAGAAACCGGTTATTATTCACCCCTCCACTTT
CASSLETGYYSPLHF
>TRBJ2-1|.|TRBV27|once
TGTGCCAGCAGTCCAACTAGCAACTACAATGAGCAGTTCTTC
CASSPTSNYNEQFF
>TRBJ1-6|.|TRBV27|.
TGTGCCAGCAGTCAACCGCAGGGGAACAATTCACCCCTCCACTTT
CASSQPQGNNSPLHF
>TRBJ1-5|.|TRBV4-1|.
TGCGCCAGCAGCCAAGATGATACATATCGCAATCAGCCCCAGCATTTT
CASSQDDTYRNQPQHF
>TRBJ2-7|TRBD2|TRBV4-2|many
TGTGCCAGCAGCCAAGTCGCGGGGGTGAACGACGAGCAGTACTTC
CASSQVAGVNDEQYF
>TRBJ1-1|.|TRBV6-2/TRBV6-3|.
TGTGCCAGCAGTTTGCGGGGGATGAACACTGAAGCTTTCTTT
CASSLRGMNTEAFF
>TRBJ2-7|TRBD2|TRBV6-5|.
TGTGCCAGCAGGCTTACGGCGGGGGGGATCCACGAGCAGTACTTC
CASRLTAGGIHEQYF
>TRBJ2-1|TRBD2|TRBV3-1/TRBV3-2|.
TGTGCCAGCAGCCAACGGGGGGCTAGCGGGGGCAATGAGCAGTTCTTC
CASSQRGASGGNEQFF
>TRBJ2-7|TRBD1|TRBV28|.
TGTGCCAGCAGTTTAGCGACAGGGGGCAGCGAGCAGTACTTC
CASSLATGGSEQYF
>TRBJ1-2|.|TRBV5-4|once
TGTGCCAGCAGCTTGGATCCCAGGGCGAGGCCTAACTATGGCTACACCTTC
CASSLDPRARPNYGYTF
>TRBJ2-3|TRBD2|TRBV7-2|.
TGTGCCAGCAGCCCCAGCCCGGGGGGGAGCACAGATACGCAGTATTTT
CASSPSPGGSTDTQYF
>TRBJ2-5|.|TRBV27|.
TGTGCCAGCAGTTTAGGACTGGGCGAGACCCAGTACTTC
CASSLGLGETQYF